Listed here are 29 T cell receptor beta chains from one sample, sequenced in a study of response to subunit inactivated influenza vaccine. TCRdb fed the RT-PCR reads into MiXCR, producing one record per CDR3 protein. The sample lists hundreds of thousands of distinct CDR3 sequences; approximately 11% were seen once. The source material was PBMCs from blood, sampled about 40 days after vaccination. The source is a man aged 50-60 years who received an inactivated influenza vaccine.

This clonotype occurred many times. The J gene is TRBJ2-3, the V gene TRBV29-1; TRBD1 matches 7 bases. The CDR3 has 14 amino acids. Losses at the gene ends were 6 bases for V and 2 bases for J; bases not matched to a gene: 8. Germline V CDR1 and CDR2: SQVTM, ANQGSEA. This CDR3 reads CSVDQGVPTDTQYF. The DNA of the CDR3 is TGCAGCGTAGACCAGGGGGTCCCCACAGATACGCAGTATTTT.

This clonotype was recorded many times. J is TRBJ2-7 and V is TRBV10-3, with D perhaps matching TRBD1 (5 bases). V was shortened by 0 bases and J by 2 bases, with 8 bases between the two germline ends. The CDR3 runs 14 residues. CDR1 is ENHRY, CDR2 SYGVKD, per germline. The CDR3 reads CAISESQGTYEQYF. The CDR3 bases are TGTGCCATCAGTGAGTCCCAGGGTACCTACGAGCAGTACTTC.

This clonotype has more than one count but fewer than ten. The chain combines TRBV12-3 or TRBV12-4 with TRBJ2-1; perhaps TRBD2 as D (7 bases). The CDR3 length is 13 residues. Deletions cut 3 bases from V and 5 bases from J, with 8 bases between. The CDR3: CASSLRGHNEQFF. CDR3 sequence (DNA): TGTGCCAGCAGTTTGCGGGGGCACAATGAGCAGTTCTTC.

This clonotype occurred a few times. The J gene is TRBJ2-1, the V gene TRBV29-1; 8 nucleotides agree with TRBD1. The germline gives CDR1 SQVTM, CDR2 ANQGSEA. This CDR3 is 15 amino acids long. The J segment lost 2 bases and the V segment lost 5 bases, leaving 8 bases of the junction unmatched. The CDR3 loop is CSVLNRGSTYNEQFF. The CDR3 nucleotides are TGCAGCGTTCTTAACAGGGGGTCTACCTACAATGAGCAGTTCTTC.

Many counts were recorded for this clonotype. The V gene is TRBV7-9, the J gene TRBJ2-1; TRBD1 aligns across 9 bases. In germline, CDR1 is SEHNR, CDR2 FQNEAQ (reference sequence). The J segment lost 3 bases and the V segment lost 5 bases, leaving 8 bases of the junction unmatched. The CDR3 runs 16 residues. CDR3 DNA sequence: TGTGCCAGCAGCCGGCGGACAGGGGACCTCTACAATGAGCAGTTCTTC. Translating gives CASSRRTGDLYNEQFF.

V usage is TRBV21-1 and J usage is TRBJ1-5. TRBV21-1 is termed a pseudogene. CDR3 length equals 16 residues. The CDR3 loop is CASRTGGEARNQPQHF. In DNA, the CDR3 is TGTGCCAGCAGAACCGGCGGGGAAGCGAGGAATCAGCCCCAGCATTTT.

The chain is built from TRBV11-2 and TRBJ2-7; D gene unclear. Trimming removed 0 bases from V and 0 bases from J, with 9 bases in between. This CDR3 contains 15 residues. Germline CDR1 SGHAT, CDR2 FQNNGV. The CDR3 here is CASSLDPEPSYEQYF. CDR3 coding DNA: TGTGCCAGCAGCTTAGATCCGGAACCCTCCTACGAGCAGTACTTC.

This clonotype was seen many times. This chain links TRBV20-1 with TRBJ2-4; a weak D match, TRBD2 (5 bases). V lost 3 bases, J lost 0 bases, and 6 bases lay in between. There are 13 residues in the CDR3. CDR1 and CDR2 from the germline V gene are DFQATT and SNEGSKA (reference sequence). CDR3 residues: CSAREVAKNIQYF. The CDR3 DNA reads as TGCAGTGCTAGGGAGGTAGCCAAAAACATTCAGTACTTC.

This clonotype has just a few counts. V gene TRBV4-1 combines with J gene TRBJ2-7, with 11 bases lining up with TRBD1. Germline V gene lookup returns CDR1 MGHRA and CDR2 YSYEKL. J was trimmed by 5 bases and V by 3 bases; bases with no gene match: 6. The CDR3 runs to 15 residues. CDR3: CASSHPDRGPHEQYF. The CDR3 DNA follows: TGCGCCAGCAGCCATCCGGACAGGGGGCCCCACGAGCAGTACTTC.

This clonotype has only a few counts. In nucleotides, the CDR3 is TGTGCCAGCAGTTTAATGACGGGACAGGGGTCGCAGCAGTACTTC. Protein: CASSLMTGQGSQQYF. The V and J genes are TRBV28 and TRBJ2-7; 10 bases match TRBD1. Germline V gene lookup returns CDR1 MDHEN and CDR2 SYDVKM. This CDR3 region has 15 residues. The J segment lost 8 bases and the V segment lost 2 bases, leaving 9 bases of the junction unmatched.

The rearrangement uses TRBV5-1 and TRBJ1-5, with TRBD1 matching over 12 bases. The CDR3 has 16 residues. Germline V gene lookup returns CDR1 SGHRS and CDR2 YFSETQ. With 1 base clipped from V and 6 bases from J, the junction kept 5 bases outside the gene matches. As DNA, the CDR3 is TGCGCCAGCAGCTTGTTCCCGGGACAGGGGGCTCAGCCCCAGCATTTT. Amino acid sequence: CASSLFPGQGAQPQHF.

This rearrangement joins TRBV7-9 to TRBJ2-3, with D possibly matching TRBD1 (6 bases). Trimming took off 4 bases at V and 2 bases at J, with 10 bases between the two ends. There are 14 residues in the CDR3. Germline CDR1 reads SEHNR; CDR2 reads FQNEAQ (reference sequence). This CDR3 is CASSSWTVTDTQYF. The DNA of the CDR3 is TGTGCCAGCAGCTCCTGGACAGTCACAGATACGCAGTATTTT.

This clonotype was seen ten or more times. The chain has TRBV29-1 and TRBJ2-3; no firm D call. V lost 7 bases and J lost 0, with 14 bases in between. The CDR3 sequence is 14 residues long. The germline CDR1 and CDR2 sequences are SQVTM and ANQGSEA. CDR3 DNA: TGCAGCGCTACTGGGGATCCTAGCACAGATACGCAGTATTTT. Protein sequence: CSATGDPSTDTQYF.

A few counts support this clonotype. The chain is built from TRBV10-3 and TRBJ2-1; 8 bases are shared with TRBD2. Looked up from germline, CDR1 is ENHRY and CDR2 is SYGVKD. CDR3 length: 14 amino acids. The V segment lost 9 bases and the J segment 9 bases; nucleotides outside the gene matches: 13. CDR3 in amino acids: CAMKAGALTSEQFF. The CDR3 coding sequence is TGTGCCATGAAAGCGGGGGCTTTAACGAGTGAGCAGTTCTTC.

The chain joins TRBV9 to TRBJ2-2; TRBD2 might be the D (6 bases). Germline CDR1 is SGDLS and CDR2 is YYNGEE. The CDR3 length is 15 residues. Trimming took 3 bases from V and 5 from J, leaving 14 bases between them. CDR3 DNA: TGTGCCAGCAGCGACGGGGGAGAAGGAACCGGGGAGCTGTTTTTT. Translating it yields CASSDGGEGTGELFF. The whole variable domain, filled in from reference TRBV9 and TRBJ2-2, reads DSGVTQTPKHLITATGQRVTLRCSPRSGDLSVYWYQQSLDQGLQFLIQYYNGEERAKGNILERFSAQQFPDLHSELNLSSLELGDSALYFCASSDGGEGTGELFFGEGSRLTVL.

This chain connects TRBV29-1 to TRBJ2-7; 8 nucleotides align to TRBD1. Germline loops: CDR1 SQVTM, CDR2 ANQGSEA. CDR3 length: 13 amino acids. V shed 4 bases and J 4 bases; nucleotides not matched to a gene: 6. This CDR3 reads CSVVQGVGYEQYF. Here the CDR3 DNA reads TGCAGCGTTGTACAGGGGGTTGGATACGAGCAGTACTTC.

This clonotype turned up a few times. J is TRBJ2-5 and V is TRBV20-1; no firm D call. This CDR3 has 14 amino acids. Trimming shortened V by 3 bases and J by 1 base, and 12 bases separated the two germline ends. Germline CDR1 DFQATT, CDR2 SNEGSKA (reference sequence). The CDR3 DNA is TGCAGTGCTAGTTTTAGCAGGTCCCAAGAGACCCAGTACTTC. Translated, it gives CSASFSRSQETQYF.

This clonotype was seen ten or more times. The chain couples TRBV7-2 to TRBJ1-3, with D unclear. The CDR3 contains 15 residues. Germline V gives CDR1 SGHTA, CDR2 FQGNSA. V dropped 1 base and J dropped 5 bases, with 12 bases sitting between them. CDR3: CASSLGARLRNTIYF. The CDR3, as DNA: TGTGCCAGCAGCTTAGGGGCCAGGTTGCGAAACACCATATATTTT.

The J gene is TRBJ2-2, the V gene TRBV7-2; 7 bases are shared with TRBD2. The CDR3 spans 17 residues. Per the germline V gene, CDR1 is SGHTA and CDR2 is FQGNSA. The V and J ends lost 7 bases and 6 bases, in that order; junction bases with no gene match: 17. CDR3 nucleotides: TGTGCCAGCACCCTTGGCCCCTCTGGACTAGTCCCCGGGGAGCTGTTTTTT. Translating gives CASTLGPSGLVPGELFF.

This clonotype was seen a handful of times. The rearrangement links TRBV20-1 to TRBJ2-5; no firm D call. CDR3 length: 16 residues. V was clipped by 0 bases and J by 5 bases, with 19 bases between them. CDR1 is DFQATT and CDR2 is SNEGSKA in the germline V gene (reference sequence). The CDR3 DNA reads TGCAGTGCTAGAGATCGGCCGGACCGATCGTTGGAGACCCAGTACTTC. Residues: CSARDRPDRSLETQYF.

This clonotype came up many times. The chain links TRBV29-1 to TRBJ2-7; either TRBD1 or TRBD2 may supply D (5 bases each). The CDR3 runs 12 residues. The germline CDR1 and CDR2 sequences are SQVTM and ANQGSEA. With 7 bases removed from V and 4 bases from J, the gap between germline ends came to 14 bases. The chain's CDR3 is CSAAGTTYEQYF. In DNA form, the CDR3 reads TGCAGCGCAGCCGGGACGACTTACGAGCAGTACTTC.

Many counts were recorded for this clonotype. J is TRBJ2-2 and V is TRBV4-2; 9 nucleotides match TRBD1. This CDR3 is built from 15 residues. Germline lookup yields CDR1 LGHNA and CDR2 YNFKEQ. V was clipped by 3 bases and J by 7 bases; unmatched bases: 6. CDR3 nucleotides: TGTGCCAGCAGCCAGGAACAGGGGGCAATCGGGGAGCTGTTTTTT. Its translation is CASSQEQGAIGELFF.

This clonotype was observed a handful of times. The chain combines TRBV15 with TRBJ2-5, with TRBD1 as a possible D gene (5 bases). Trimming stripped 0 bases from V and 5 bases from J, with 16 bases between. Germline V gene lookup returns CDR1 LNHNV and CDR2 YYDKDF (reference sequence). The CDR3 sequence is 16 residues long. The chain's CDR3 is CATSRDPGQGAETQYF. DNA of the CDR3: TGTGCCACCAGCAGAGATCCCGGGCAGGGTGCCGAGACCCAGTACTTC. Filled out from reference TRBV15 and TRBJ2-5, the complete variable domain reads DAMVIQNPRYQVTQFGKPVTLSCSQTLNHNVMYWYQQKSSQAPKLLFHYYDKDFNNEADTPDNFQSRRPNTSFCFLDIRSPGLGDTAMYLCATSRDPGQGAETQYFGPGTRLLVL.

The chain uses TRBV7-9 and TRBJ2-5; 13 bases match TRBD2. Trimming at V came to 5 bases and at J to 3 bases, leaving 6 bases not matched to a gene. The CDR3 extends over 16 amino acids. Germline CDR1 is SEHNR and CDR2 is FQNEAQ (reference sequence). The CDR3 coding sequence is TGTGCCAGCAGCGCCCGGACTAGCGGGAGAAAAGAGACCCAGTACTTC. Its protein product is CASSARTSGRKETQYF.

The chain recombines TRBV5-1 with TRBJ2-7, with TRBD1 identical over 8 bases. CDR1 and CDR2 from the germline V gene are SGHRS and YFSETQ. The CDR3 sequence is 14 residues long. The V gene end was trimmed by 4 bases and the J gene end by 6 bases; junction bases not matched to a gene: 9. The CDR3 spells CASSGGTGSGEQYF. The DNA for the CDR3 is TGCGCCAGCAGCGGGGGGACAGGTTCAGGCGAGCAGTACTTC.

The chain is built from TRBV3-1 and TRBJ2-7, with 8 bases aligning to TRBD2. Trimming removed 4 bases from V and 6 bases from J; junction bases left unmatched: 8. The CDR3 contains 14 residues. Germline assignment: CDR1 LGHDT and CDR2 YNNKEL (reference sequence). In DNA, the CDR3 is TGTGCCAGCAGCCCCCGGACTAGCCGTCGCGAGCAGTACTTC. Its translation is CASSPRTSRREQYF.

This clonotype has only a few counts. V is TRBV7-2 and J is TRBJ2-7; unclear D gene. The CDR3 is 14 amino acids. V lost 5 bases and J lost 3, with 14 bases in between. Germline CDR1 reads SGHTA; CDR2 reads FQGNSA. CDR3 amino acids: CASSRDNGVYEQYF. In DNA, the CDR3 is TGTGCCAGCAGCCGAGACAATGGCGTCTACGAGCAGTACTTC.

This sequence joins TRBV12-3 or TRBV12-4 and TRBJ2-1; 9 nucleotides line up with TRBD2. V was clipped by 6 bases and J by 4 bases; unmatched bases: 10. This CDR3 contains 16 residues. The CDR3 region has the DNA TGTGCCAGCAGAACCCAGGCGGGAGGGCCTTACAATGAGCAGTTCTTC. It is translated as CASRTQAGGPYNEQFF.

The table lists this clonotype with a count of one. The V and J genes are TRBV19 and TRBJ2-7; 8 bases fit TRBD1. V shed 8 bases and J 9 bases; nucleotides not matched to a gene: 12. The CDR3 loop spans 13 amino acids. From germline, CDR1 is LNHDA and CDR2 SQIVND (reference sequence). CDR3 in DNA: TGTGCCAGTTCGACAGGGGTAACAGAAGGGCAGTACTTC. This translates into CASSTGVTEGQYF.